The present T cell receptor beta chain was sequenced within a study of blood T cell repertoires in COVID-19. Looking at the study overall: Both acute and convalescent COVID-19 samples were obtained from the United States, Italy and Spain.

From germline, CDR1 is WNHNN and CDR2 SYGVQD (reference sequence). Unmatched junction bases numbered 7, after V lost 3 bases and J lost 7 bases. The CDR3 length is 15 residues. Profiling relied on immunoSEQ multiplex PCR, and the TCRdb table lists in-frame clones only, not all of them. The table records over 100,000 clones, around three quarters of them present only once. This chain uses TRBV10-1 with TRBJ2-1, with 9 nucleotides matching TRBD2. This clonotype originated in a human donor in a cohort sampled during active or convalescent COVID-19. The specimen sequenced was peripheral blood. This CDR3 reads CASSDYAGGPNEQFF. DNA for the CDR3: TGCGCCAGCAGTGATTATGCGGGGGGGCCGAATGAGCAGTTCTTC.